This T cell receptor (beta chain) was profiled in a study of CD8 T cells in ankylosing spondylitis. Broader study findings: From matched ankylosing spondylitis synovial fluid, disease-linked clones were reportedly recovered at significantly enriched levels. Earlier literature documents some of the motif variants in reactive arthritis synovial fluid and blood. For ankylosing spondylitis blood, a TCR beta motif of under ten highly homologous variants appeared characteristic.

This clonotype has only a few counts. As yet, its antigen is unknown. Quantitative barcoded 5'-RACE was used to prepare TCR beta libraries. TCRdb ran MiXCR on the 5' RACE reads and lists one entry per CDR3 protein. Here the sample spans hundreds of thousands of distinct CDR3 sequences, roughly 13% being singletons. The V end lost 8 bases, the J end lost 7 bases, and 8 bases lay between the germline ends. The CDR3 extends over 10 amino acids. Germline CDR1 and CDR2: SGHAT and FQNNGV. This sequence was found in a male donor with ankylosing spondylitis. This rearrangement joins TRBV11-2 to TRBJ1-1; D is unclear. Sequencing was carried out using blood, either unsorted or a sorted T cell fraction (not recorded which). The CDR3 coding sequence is TGTGCCAGCGGGCCACGTGAAGCTTTCTTT. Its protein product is CASGPREAFF.